This TCR beta chain was recorded in a study of T cells after yellow fever vaccination. Whole-study context: Fractions low in cell number were prepared with SMART-Seq v4 Ultra Low Input.

Study results and limitations: Post-booster repertoires contained most primary-vaccination clones again (about 95% CD4, about 90% CD8).

This clonotype has only a few counts. Its antigen remains unidentified. The CDR3 length is 16 residues. Germline values: CDR1 SGHVS, CDR2 FNYEAQ. V was shortened by 1 base and J by 0 bases, with 9 bases between the two germline ends. Universal primer sites and UMIs were introduced during 5'RACE template-switching synthesis of TCR cDNA. MiXCR, applied by TCRdb to the 5' RACE reads, yields one record per CDR3 protein. The sample includes about 580,000 distinct CDR3 sequences, around a sixth of them seen just once. The rearrangement joins TRBV7-6 to TRBJ1-4, with no clear D. The sequence came from a young man who received the YFV17D yellow fever vaccine. Material: PBMCs, obtained 5 to 6 days after the first yellow fever vaccination. The CDR3, as DNA: TGTGCCAGCAGCTTAGTCGGAAGCTCAACTAATGAAAAACTGTTTTTT. It codes for CASSLVGSSTNEKLFF.